The 16 T cell receptor beta chains in this list originate from one sample, sequenced in a study of cytomegalovirus exposure and HLA in healthy donors. Primers included in the PCR were 60 Vbeta and 13 Jbeta primers. Sequenced by immunoSEQ multiplex PCR; TCRdb stores in-frame clones only, minus some. The sample records about 87,000 clones, approximately 74% being singletons. The sample was PBMCs. The receptors originated from a man aged 30 to 45 in good health and CMV-seropositive.

Only a few counts were recorded for this clone. The chain employs TRBV6-1 and TRBJ1-5; a weak D match, TRBD1 (5 bases). Per the germline V gene, CDR1 is MNHNS and CDR2 is SASEGT. V lost 6 bases and J lost 4, with 13 bases in between. CDR3 length: 14 amino acids. The CDR3 DNA is TGTGCCAGCAGCCCTGGGACTGAGAATCAGCCCCAGCATTTT. This codes for CASSPGTENQPQHF.

This clone is a singleton in its sample. The J gene is TRBJ2-7, the V gene TRBV4-1; 8 bases fit TRBD2. The length of the CDR3 is 16 residues. V lost 4 bases and J lost 4; bases outside the gene matches: 12. Germline CDR1 reads MGHRA; CDR2 reads YSYEKL. This chain's CDR3 is CASSPSSGGARYEQYF. In nucleotides, the CDR3 is TGCGCCAGCAGCCCTTCCTCGGGGGGGGCCCGATACGAGCAGTACTTC.

This chain uses TRBV13 with TRBJ2-5; TRBD2 agrees at 7 bases. The tail of the sequence fits TRBJ2-7 better, so the J call may be wrong. Germline lookup yields CDR1 PRHDT and CDR2 FYEKMQ (reference sequence). There are 15 residues in the CDR3. Here the CDR3 DNA reads TGTGCCAGCAGCCCCGGCCGGGGGACTACCTACGAGCAGTACTTC. Translating gives CASSPGRGTTYEQYF.

As regards this clone: Other nucleotide sequences in the sample specify the same CDR3. The chain links TRBV19 to TRBJ1-1, with D possibly TRBD1 on 5 matching bases. The germline V and J ends were trimmed by 3 bases and 1 base, with 6 bases remaining between them. CDR3 length equals 13 residues. Germline V gene data show CDR1 as LNHDA and CDR2 as SQIVND (reference sequence). The chain's CDR3 is CASSITGNTEAFF. CDR3 in DNA: TGTGCCAGTAGTATTACAGGGAACACTGAAGCTTTCTTT.

The table lists this clone with a count of one. V gene TRBV6-1 combines with J gene TRBJ2-5, with D perhaps matching TRBD1 (5 bases). CDR1 MNHNS and CDR2 SASEGT come from the germline V gene. V was trimmed by 8 bases and J by 5 bases, leaving 18 bases between them. This CDR3 is 14 amino acids long. The CDR3 loop reads CASLSRQGKETQYF. DNA of the CDR3: TGTGCCAGCTTAAGCCGGCAGGGAAAGGAGACCCAGTACTTC.

The CDR3 sequence: CASSYIAGYEQYF. The CDR3, as DNA: TGTGCCAGCAGTTACATAGCCGGATACGAGCAGTACTTC. The chain links TRBV6-5 to TRBJ2-7; D remains unclear. V lost 2 bases and J lost 4, with 9 bases in between. Germline CDR1 and CDR2: MNHEY and SVGAGI. The CDR3 runs to 13 residues.

This rearrangement joins TRBV7-9 to TRBJ2-2; D ambiguous. V was trimmed by 6 bases and J by 1 base, leaving 6 bases between them. CDR1 is SEHNR and CDR2 is FQNEAQ in the germline V gene (reference sequence). CDR3 length: 13 amino acids. The CDR3 region is CASSFKNTGELFF. Written as DNA, the CDR3 is TGTGCCAGCAGTTTTAAGAACACCGGGGAGCTGTTTTTT.

V usage is TRBV7-9 and J usage is TRBJ1-2; D is uncertain. The length of the CDR3 is 11 residues. V lost 0 bases to trimming and J lost 7 bases, with 3 bases between them. Germline CDR1 reads SEHNR; CDR2 reads FQNEAQ (reference sequence). The CDR3 here is CASSLAAGYTF. The CDR3 DNA follows: TGTGCCAGCAGCTTAGCGGCTGGCTACACCTTC.

The chain joins TRBV27 to TRBJ1-5, with a weak D call TRBD1 (6 bases). This CDR3 has 16 residues. The germline CDR1 and CDR2 sequences are MNHEY and SMNVEV (reference sequence). With 0 bases removed from V and 0 bases from J, the gap between germline ends came to 9 bases. The DNA of the CDR3 is TGTGCCAGCAGTTTATCCAGGGGCATTAGCAATCAGCCCCAGCATTTT. This translates into CASSLSRGISNQPQHF.

This rearrangement joins TRBV6-6 to TRBJ2-1, with 8 bases matching TRBD2. The junction had 3 bases not matched to a gene; V was cut back by 5 bases and J by 0 bases. Germline CDR1 and CDR2: MNHNY and SVGAGI (reference sequence). The CDR3 length is 15 residues. CDR3 in amino acids: CASSPSGPSYNEQFF. The CDR3 DNA follows: TGTGCCAGCAGTCCTAGCGGGCCCTCCTACAATGAGCAGTTCTTC.

This clone was seen a few times. This chain links TRBV7-9 with TRBJ1-2, with TRBD1 matching 9 bases. This CDR3 is 16 amino acids long. The junction had 14 bases not matched to a gene; V was cut back by 5 bases and J by 7 bases. CDR1 and CDR2 (germline): SEHNR, FQNEAQ (reference sequence). CDR3 in amino acids: CASSRDRLQGAGGYTF. CDR3 in DNA: TGTGCCAGCAGCCGAGACCGCTTACAGGGGGCGGGTGGCTACACCTTC.

Remarks on this clone: A junction end diverges from the germline sequence, so it may reflect a read error. The genes are TRBV5-1 and TRBJ1-2; 9 bases are a match to TRBD1. The V gene's germline CDR1 is SGHRS and CDR2 YFSETQ. The CDR3 is made up of 15 amino acids. The CDR3 here is CASKGQGINNYGYPF. The CDR3, as DNA: TGCGCCAGCAAGGGACAGGGAATAAATAACTATGGCTACCCCTTC.

V and J are TRBV13 and TRBJ1-1, with 7 nucleotides matching TRBD1. The germline V gene has CDR1 PRHDT and CDR2 FYEKMQ (reference sequence). V was pared by 4 bases and J by 10 bases, with 12 bases of the junction left unmatched. This CDR3 contains 14 residues. As DNA, the CDR3 is TGTGCCAGCAGCTCCACGGGACAGAACCTTCCAGCTTTCTTT. This sequence encodes CASSSTGQNLPAFF.

The V gene is TRBV2, the J gene TRBJ1-2, with D maybe TRBD1 (5 bases). Germline V CDR1 and CDR2: SNHLY, FYNNEI. V lost 3 bases, J lost 7 bases, and 15 bases lay in between. The CDR3 covers 14 residues. The CDR3 reads CASSDIPQGGGYTF. DNA for the CDR3: TGTGCCAGCAGTGATATTCCCCAGGGAGGTGGCTACACCTTC.

The V call is TRBV9, the J call TRBJ1-2, with 7 nucleotides matching TRBD1. The trim removed 0 bases at V and 6 bases at J, leaving 11 bases unmatched. Germline V gene lookup returns CDR1 SGDLS and CDR2 YYNGEE. This CDR3 has 16 residues. In nucleotides, the CDR3 is TGTGCCAGCAGCGTAGGACCGCTAAGGGGGCGGGATGGCTACACCTTC. It yields the protein CASSVGPLRGRDGYTF.

The chain employs TRBV2 and TRBJ1-1; 7 bases align to TRBD1. The CDR3 is 15 amino acids. The V gene end was trimmed by 8 bases and the J gene end by 3 bases; junction bases not matched to a gene: 12. CDR1 and CDR2 from the germline V gene are SNHLY and FYNNEI. The CDR3 loop is CASVERQGVYTEAFF. In DNA, the CDR3 is TGTGCCAGCGTAGAGCGACAGGGAGTATACACTGAAGCTTTCTTT.